These 32 T cell receptor beta chains came from one sample sequenced in a study of CD8 T cells in ankylosing spondylitis. A single record per CDR3 protein comes from TCRdb applying MiXCR to the 5' RACE reads. The table records 150,000 to 200,000 distinct CDR3 sequences, approximately 16% of them present only once. Sequences were obtained from blood, either unsorted or a sorted T cell fraction (not recorded which). The receptors derive from a male donor with ankylosing spondylitis or in good health (not recorded which).

V gene TRBV7-9 combines with J gene TRBJ2-1; no clear D gene. V was trimmed by 10 bases and J by 0 bases, leaving 7 bases between them. The CDR3 totals 12 residues. The germline V gene has CDR1 SEHNR and CDR2 FQNEAQ (reference sequence). DNA for the CDR3: TGTGCCACCCCGAGCTCCTACAATGAGCAGTTCTTC. Residues: CATPSSYNEQFF.

The chain joins TRBV10-2 to TRBJ2-2; unclear D gene. The CDR3 is 14 residues long. The V gene's germline CDR1 is WSHSY and CDR2 SAAADI. Trimming shortened V by 2 bases and J by 5 bases, and 9 bases separated the two germline ends. The CDR3 bases are TGCGCCAGCAGTGAGCCCCCGGAAACCGGGGAGCTGTTTTTT. It translates to CASSEPPETGELFF.

This clonotype was observed many times. The V call is TRBV20-1, the J call TRBJ2-3; TRBD2 is a possible D gene (7 bases). Trimming shortened V by 1 base and J by 1 base, and 18 bases separated the two germline ends. Germline V CDR1 and CDR2: DFQATT, SNEGSKA (reference sequence). This CDR3 has 17 amino acids. CDR3 coding DNA: TGCAGTGCTAGAGTGGCGGGGGCTGCATATGGCACAGATACGCAGTATTTT. Protein product: CSARVAGAAYGTDTQYF.

This clonotype showed up many times. CDR3 DNA: TGCGCCAGCAGCTTGAATGGTCAGGGGGGACACACCGGGGAGCTGTTTTTT. Its protein is CASSLNGQGGHTGELFF. V gene TRBV5-1 combines with J gene TRBJ2-2, with D maybe TRBD1 (7 bases). The CDR3 totals 17 residues. Germline CDR1 is SGHRS and CDR2 is YFSETQ. V lost 1 base, J lost 3 bases, and 16 bases lay in between.

This clonotype was recorded a few times. The CDR3 loop is CASSLGTSGWKETQYF. The CDR3 bases are TGCGCCAGCAGCCTCGGGACTAGCGGTTGGAAAGAGACCCAGTACTTC. V and J are TRBV5-1 and TRBJ2-5; 11 bases are shared with TRBD2. Germline V gene lookup returns CDR1 SGHRS and CDR2 YFSETQ. The junction had 8 bases not matched to a gene; V was cut back by 4 bases and J by 3 bases. This CDR3 is 16 amino acids long.

This clonotype was seen ten or more times. The chain combines TRBV24-1 with TRBJ2-2; TRBD1 matches at 7 bases. Unmatched junction bases numbered 10, after V lost 5 bases and J lost 5 bases. Germline V gene data show CDR1 as KGHDR and CDR2 as SFDVKD. The CDR3 loop spans 16 amino acids. The CDR3 DNA is TGTGCCACCAGTGCTCCATCGGGACAGCCAACCGGGGAGCTGTTTTTT. Its protein product is CATSAPSGQPTGELFF.

The table lists this clonotype with many counts. V and J are TRBV7-3 and TRBJ2-1, with 7 bases fitting TRBD2. CDR1 SGHTA and CDR2 FQGTGA come from the germline V gene. V shed 2 bases, J shed 4 bases, and the junction held 8 bases outside the gene matches. The CDR3 consists of 16 residues. CDR3 DNA: TGTGCCAGCAGCTTAGCCGCGGGAGTATCGTACAATGAGCAGTTCTTC. It specifies CASSLAAGVSYNEQFF. Filled out from reference TRBV7-3 and TRBJ2-1, the complete variable domain reads GAGVSQTPSNKVTEKGKYVELRCDPISGHTALYWYRQSLGQGPEFLIYFQGTGAADDSGLPNDRFFAVRPEGSVSTLKIQRTERGDSAVYLCASSLAAGVSYNEQFFGPGTRLTVL.

This clonotype was seen repeatedly, ten times or more. The chain uses TRBV20-1 and TRBJ2-5; 10 bases match TRBD2. V shed 4 bases and J 4 bases; nucleotides not matched to a gene: 0. This CDR3 is built from 12 residues. Germline loops: CDR1 DFQATT, CDR2 SNEGSKA (reference sequence). The CDR3 loop reads CSATSGRETQYF. In DNA form, the CDR3 reads TGCAGTGCTACTAGCGGGAGAGAGACCCAGTACTTC.

This clonotype has ten or more counts. V gene TRBV29-1 combines with J gene TRBJ2-3, with D possibly TRBD2 on 6 matching bases. Germline values: CDR1 SQVTM, CDR2 ANQGSEA. The CDR3 has 15 residues. The V and J ends lost 4 bases and 1 base respectively, with 15 bases between them. For the CDR3, the DNA is TGCAGCGTTGTAGATGAGCGGGTGCGCACAGATACGCAGTATTTT. Protein: CSVVDERVRTDTQYF.

In its sample, this clonotype was seen many times. The CDR3 nucleotides read TGTGCCAGCAGTTTGCAATACACTGAAGCTTTCTTT. Residues: CASSLQYTEAFF. The rearrangement joins TRBV28 to TRBJ1-1, with unresolved D. The germline V gene encodes CDR1 MDHEN and CDR2 SYDVKM. The CDR3 spans 12 residues. V dropped 3 bases and J dropped 3 bases, with 5 bases sitting between them.

This clonotype was observed at least ten times. The chain recombines TRBV28 with TRBJ2-7; TRBD1 aligns across 9 bases. Germline V gene sequence: CDR1 MDHEN, CDR2 SYDVKM. The CDR3 loop spans 11 amino acids. Trimming took 5 bases from V and 12 from J; bases not matched to a gene: 5. CDR3 region: CASSTGQGMYF. CDR3 sequence (DNA): TGTGCCAGCAGTACCGGACAGGGGATGTACTTC.

Of note for this clonotype: This may come from a read error, since a much larger clone is one base off. The chain has TRBV7-6 and TRBJ1-6; 7 bases are a match to TRBD1. Looked up from germline, CDR1 is SGHVS and CDR2 is FNYEAQ. CDR3 length: 13 residues. Here the CDR3 reads CDSSLETGRHLHF. The CDR3 DNA sequence: TGTGACAGCAGCTTAGAGACAGGGCGGCATCTCCACTTT.

This chain connects TRBV7-9 to TRBJ2-3; D is unclear. V lost 5 bases to trimming and J lost 1 base, with 13 bases between them. Germline V CDR1 and CDR2: SEHNR, FQNEAQ (reference sequence). The length of the CDR3 is 15 residues. The DNA for the CDR3 is TGTGCCAGCAGCACCGACACCCTAGGCACAGATACGCAGTATTTT. Protein product: CASSTDTLGTDTQYF.

The genes are TRBV5-6 and TRBJ1-4, with 7 bases fitting TRBD1. Germline trimming cut 8 bases from V and 8 bases from J; bases unmatched to any gene: 21. The CDR3 is 17 residues long. Germline V gene lookup returns CDR1 SGHDT and CDR2 YYEEEE. The CDR3 nucleotides read TGTGCCAGGAGCCCCACGCCAAGGGACAGTCGAGCGGAAAAACTGTTTTTT. Translation gives CARSPTPRDSRAEKLFF.

This clonotype was seen many times. V and J are TRBV29-1 and TRBJ1-5, with 10 positions matching TRBD1. CDR1 is SQVTM, CDR2 ANQGSEA, per germline. V lost 6 bases and J lost 7; bases outside the gene matches: 9. The CDR3 covers 14 residues. CDR3 sequence (DNA): TGCAGCGTAGCTACCGGGACAGGGGAACAGCCCCAGCATTTT. This codes for CSVATGTGEQPQHF.

Only a few counts were recorded for this clonotype. This rearrangement joins TRBV5-1 to TRBJ2-1; tentatively, D is TRBD2 (5 bases). The CDR3 loop spans 15 amino acids. Germline CDR1 is SGHRS and CDR2 is YFSETQ. Between the trimmed V and J ends, which lost 0 bases and 5 bases, there was a span of 12 bases. In DNA, the CDR3 is TGCGCCAGCAGCTTGGGGACGGGATCGAACAATGAGCAGTTCTTC. Translating it yields CASSLGTGSNNEQFF.

This chain links TRBV5-1 with TRBJ2-3; D call uncertain. The CDR3 extends over 15 amino acids. The V gene's germline CDR1 is SGHRS and CDR2 YFSETQ. The V gene lost 5 bases and the J gene lost 3 bases, with 16 bases spanning the gap. CDR3 protein: CASSLPDGQTDTQYF. In DNA form, the CDR3 reads TGCGCCAGCAGTTTGCCAGACGGCCAAACAGATACGCAGTATTTT.

This clonotype has at least ten counts. The gene calls are TRBV5-1 and TRBJ2-2; D may match TRBD1 or TRBD2 (7 bases each). Trimming removed 7 bases at V and 7 bases at J, with 17 bases between. CDR1 and CDR2 (germline): SGHRS, YFSETQ. The CDR3 spans 14 residues. This CDR3 reads CASSRQGGIGELFF. The CDR3 DNA is TGCGCCAGCTCCCGACAGGGAGGGATCGGGGAGCTGTTTTTT. Combining the CDR3 with reference TRBV5-1 and TRBJ2-2 gives the whole variable domain KAGVTQTPRYLIKTRGQQVTLSCSPISGHRSVSWYQQTPGQGLQFLFEYFSETQRNKGNFPGRFSGRQFSNSRSEMNVSTLELGDSALYLCASSRQGGIGELFFGEGSRLTVL.

This clonotype was seen many times. The rearrangement links TRBV19 to TRBJ1-3; no reliable D call. Trimming cost V 3 bases and J 8 bases, with 5 bases left between them. The CDR3 spans 11 residues. Looked up from germline, CDR1 is LNHDA and CDR2 is SQIVND (reference sequence). The CDR3, as DNA: TGTGCCAGTAGTATTGAGGACACCATATATTTT. It yields the protein CASSIEDTIYF.

This clonotype has a single count. This chain connects TRBV6-1 to TRBJ1-3, with unresolved D. Deletions cut 6 bases from V and 7 bases from J, with 19 bases between. The CDR3 is made up of 15 amino acids. Germline V gives CDR1 MNHNS, CDR2 SASEGT. The CDR3 is CASSNPFWFPNTIYF. CDR3 sequence (DNA): TGTGCCAGCAGCAACCCGTTCTGGTTCCCGAACACCATATATTTT.

This clonotype occurred a few times. The genes are TRBV14 and TRBJ2-1, with D possibly TRBD2 on 6 matching bases. Germline CDR1 and CDR2: SGHDN and FVKESK. Between the trimmed V and J ends, which lost 1 base and 2 bases, there was a span of 12 bases. This CDR3 has 16 residues. The CDR3, as DNA: TGTGCCAGCAGCCAAGGGAACGGGAGCCCCTACAATGAGCAGTTCTTC. Translating gives CASSQGNGSPYNEQFF.

This clonotype was picked up many times. The chain uses TRBV28 and TRBJ1-1; no clear D. Germline V lookup: CDR1 MDHEN, CDR2 SYDVKM. Between the trimmed V and J ends, which lost 2 bases and 5 bases, there was a span of 6 bases. This CDR3 is 12 amino acids long. CDR3 in amino acids: CASSLQETEAFF. CDR3 bases: TGTGCCAGCAGTTTACAGGAAACTGAAGCTTTCTTT.

This clonotype was found many times. The J gene is TRBJ2-1, the V gene TRBV5-1; D is unclear. Germline-derived CDR1 and CDR2 are SGHRS and YFSETQ. The CDR3 consists of 13 residues. The V end was cut by 0 bases, the J end by 5 bases, with 6 bases between. This chain's CDR3 is CASSLATNNEQFF. DNA for the CDR3: TGCGCCAGCAGCTTGGCCACGAACAATGAGCAGTTCTTC.

The sample holds many counts of this clonotype. The rearrangement joins TRBV5-1 to TRBJ1-1; D perhaps matches TRBD1 (5 bases). This CDR3 has 16 residues. V was trimmed by 3 bases and J by 0 bases, leaving 15 bases between them. The V gene's germline CDR1 is SGHRS and CDR2 YFSETQ. The CDR3 DNA sequence: TGCGCCAGCAGCTCCGGGACGTCGTCCGTGAACACTGAAGCTTTCTTT. The encoded protein is CASSSGTSSVNTEAFF.

This clonotype was counted ten times or more. The chain links TRBV7-8 to TRBJ2-3; TRBD2 agrees at 10 bases. V lost 0 bases, J lost 6 bases, and 9 bases stayed unmatched. Germline V gene sequence: CDR1 SGHVS, CDR2 FQNEAQ. This CDR3 has 17 residues. This chain's CDR3 is CASSLAAGLAVADTQYF. As DNA, the CDR3 is TGTGCCAGCAGCTTAGCGGCTGGACTAGCGGTTGCGGATACGCAGTATTTT.

This clonotype was seen a handful of times. The chain couples TRBV5-1 to TRBJ2-3, with 9 bases fitting TRBD2. Germline trimming cut 1 base from V and 0 bases from J; bases unmatched to any gene: 6. CDR1 SGHRS and CDR2 YFSETQ come from the germline V gene. This CDR3 is 17 amino acids long. CDR3 DNA sequence: TGCGCCAGCAGCTTGTTGCTAACTAGCGGGAGCACAGATACGCAGTATTTT. The encoded protein is CASSLLLTSGSTDTQYF.

This clonotype was found a few times. The rearrangement links TRBV12-3 or TRBV12-4 to TRBJ2-2; D not certain. The CDR3 is 14 residues long. V dropped 1 base and J dropped 4 bases, with 7 bases sitting between them. CDR3 nucleotide sequence: TGTGCCAGCAGTTTAGAGTATACCACCGGGGAGCTGTTTTTT. Translation: CASSLEYTTGELFF.

CDR3 in amino acids: CASNSVGGSYNEQFF. DNA for the CDR3: TGTGCCAGCAACTCCGTTGGTGGCTCCTACAATGAGCAGTTCTTC. V and J are TRBV5-6 and TRBJ2-1; D remains ambiguous. The CDR3 has 15 amino acids. V was pared by 6 bases and J by 0 bases, with 13 bases between. Germline values: CDR1 SGHDT, CDR2 YYEEEE.

A remark on this clonotype: A read error may be the cause here, since a much bigger clone is one base away. The chain uses TRBV15 and TRBJ1-1, with D uncertain. Germline assignment: CDR1 LNHNV and CDR2 YYDKDF (reference sequence). The CDR3 is 11 amino acids. CDR3 bases: TGTGCCACCAGCAGGAACGCTGAAGCTTTCTTT. Translating it yields CATSRNAEAFF.

This clonotype was seen more than once but under ten times. This chain uses TRBV6-4 with TRBJ2-7; 8 bases are a match to TRBD2. With 6 bases clipped from V and 1 base from J, the junction kept 5 bases outside the gene matches. Per germline, CDR1 MRHNA and CDR2 SNTAGT. The CDR3 contains 14 residues. The CDR3 sequence: CASSGLAGSYEQYF. CDR3 nucleotides: TGTGCCAGCAGCGGACTAGCAGGATCCTACGAGCAGTACTTC.

This clonotype was seen at least ten times. The chain has TRBV20-1 and TRBJ2-5, with TRBD2 matching over 9 bases. The CDR3 sequence is 16 residues long. CDR1 is DFQATT and CDR2 is SNEGSKA in the germline V gene (reference sequence). Trimming took 2 bases from V and 5 from J; bases not matched to a gene: 12. The CDR3 loop is CSARTTLAGVSETQYF. Here the CDR3 DNA reads TGCAGTGCTAGAACGACTTTAGCGGGAGTATCTGAGACCCAGTACTTC.

The V and J genes are TRBV10-2 and TRBJ2-7; D remains unclear. CDR1 is WSHSY and CDR2 is SAAADI in the germline V gene. This CDR3 contains 15 residues. V gave up 2 bases and J gave up 3 bases, with 14 bases separating them. The CDR3 protein is CASSEVFGPNYEQYF. In DNA, the CDR3 is TGCGCCAGCAGTGAGGTATTTGGGCCGAACTACGAGCAGTACTTC.